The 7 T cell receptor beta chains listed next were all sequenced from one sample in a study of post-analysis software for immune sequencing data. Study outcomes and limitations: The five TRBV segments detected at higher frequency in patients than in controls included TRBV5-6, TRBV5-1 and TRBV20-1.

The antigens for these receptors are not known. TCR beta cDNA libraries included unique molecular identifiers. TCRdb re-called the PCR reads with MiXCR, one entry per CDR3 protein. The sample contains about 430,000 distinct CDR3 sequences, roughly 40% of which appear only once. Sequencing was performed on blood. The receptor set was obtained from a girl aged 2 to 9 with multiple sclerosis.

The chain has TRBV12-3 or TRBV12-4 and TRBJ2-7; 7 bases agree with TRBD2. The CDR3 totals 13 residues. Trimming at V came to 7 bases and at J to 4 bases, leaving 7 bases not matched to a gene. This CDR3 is CASTAGEVYEQYF. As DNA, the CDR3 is TGTGCCAGCACTGCGGGAGAGGTGTACGAGCAGTACTTC.

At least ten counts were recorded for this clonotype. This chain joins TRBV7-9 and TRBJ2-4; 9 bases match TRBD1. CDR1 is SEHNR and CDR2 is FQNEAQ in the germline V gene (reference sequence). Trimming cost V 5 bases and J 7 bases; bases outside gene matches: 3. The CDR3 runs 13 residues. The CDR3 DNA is TGTGCCAGCAGCAACGGACAGGGGAACATTCAGTACTTC. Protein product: CASSNGQGNIQYF.

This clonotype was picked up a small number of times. CDR3 coding DNA: TGCAGTGCAGGACTAGCGGGCTACGAGCAGTACTTC. Translating it yields CSAGLAGYEQYF. V usage is TRBV20-1 and J usage is TRBJ2-7; 11 nucleotides line up with TRBD2. The germline CDR1 and CDR2 sequences are DFQATT and SNEGSKA (reference sequence). The CDR3 extends over 12 amino acids. V lost 6 bases, J lost 3 bases, and 1 base stayed unmatched.

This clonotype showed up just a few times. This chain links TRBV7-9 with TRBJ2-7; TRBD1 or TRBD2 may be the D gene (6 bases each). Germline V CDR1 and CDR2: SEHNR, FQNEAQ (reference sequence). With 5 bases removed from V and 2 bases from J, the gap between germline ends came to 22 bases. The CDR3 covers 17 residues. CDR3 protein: CASSPEPGGTIAYEQYF. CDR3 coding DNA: TGTGCCAGCAGCCCAGAGCCCGGGGGCACCATTGCCTACGAGCAGTACTTC.

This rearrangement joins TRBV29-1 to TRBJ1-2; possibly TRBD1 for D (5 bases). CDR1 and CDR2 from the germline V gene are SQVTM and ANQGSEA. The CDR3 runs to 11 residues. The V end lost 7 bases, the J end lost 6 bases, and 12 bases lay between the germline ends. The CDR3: CSAGTSHGYTF. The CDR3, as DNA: TGCAGCGCCGGGACTTCCCATGGCTACACCTTC.

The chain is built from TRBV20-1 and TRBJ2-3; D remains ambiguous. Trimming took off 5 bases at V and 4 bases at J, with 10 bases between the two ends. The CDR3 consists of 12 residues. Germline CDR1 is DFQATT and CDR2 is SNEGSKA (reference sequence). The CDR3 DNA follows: TGCAGTGCTCTTAGAGAGGCAGATACGCAGTATTTT. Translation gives CSALREADTQYF.

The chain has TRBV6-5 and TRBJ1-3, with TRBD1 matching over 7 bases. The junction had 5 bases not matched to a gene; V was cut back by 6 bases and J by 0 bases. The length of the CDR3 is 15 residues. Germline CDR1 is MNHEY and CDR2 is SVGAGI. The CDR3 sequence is CASSNYRGSGNTIYF. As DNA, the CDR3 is TGTGCCAGCAGCAACTACAGGGGCTCTGGAAACACCATATATTTT.